What follows are 25 T cell receptor beta chains derived from one specimen sequenced in a study of blood T cell repertoires in COVID-19. Data came from immunoSEQ multiplex PCR; TCRdb stores just in-frame clones and leaves some out. The sample lists some 200,000 clones; almost 80% were seen once. The sequenced material came from PBMCs or T cells enriched from blood (not recorded which). Receptors were obtained from a woman aged 50 to 60 who had recovered from COVID-19.

This chain links TRBV6-1 with TRBJ1-1, with D unresolved. CDR3 length: 13 amino acids. CDR1 is MNHNS, CDR2 SASEGT, per germline. Trimming stripped 1 base from V and 0 bases from J, with 3 bases between. The CDR3 bases are TGTGCCAGCAGTGAAGTTATGAACACTGAAGCTTTCTTT. It yields the protein CASSEVMNTEAFF.

This chain uses TRBV7-2 with TRBJ2-2, with TRBD2 identical over 11 bases. CDR1 and CDR2 (germline): SGHTA, FQGNSA. The CDR3 spans 15 residues. Trimming cost V 5 bases and J 6 bases; bases outside gene matches: 5. The CDR3 is CASSVSGRAAGELFF. The CDR3 DNA is TGTGCCAGCAGCGTTAGCGGGAGGGCCGCCGGGGAGCTGTTTTTT.

J is TRBJ1-1 and V is TRBV6-2 or TRBV6-3, with a weak D call TRBD1 (5 bases). With 5 bases removed from V and 2 bases from J, the gap between germline ends came to 12 bases. The germline V gene has CDR1 MNHEY and CDR2 SVGEGT. The CDR3 covers 14 residues. The CDR3 loop is CASSPGVINTEAFF. The CDR3 nucleotides are TGTGCCAGCAGTCCGGGGGTTATTAACACTGAAGCTTTCTTT.

This chain links TRBV3-1 (or the pseudogene TRBV3-2) with TRBJ1-1, with D possibly matching TRBD1 (6 bases). The CDR3 length is 14 residues. Trimming removed 3 bases at V and 1 base at J, with 9 bases between. Germline V gene lookup returns CDR1 LGHDT and CDR2 YNNKEL (reference sequence). The CDR3 is CASSQVGQNTEAFF. The CDR3 DNA reads TGTGCCAGCAGCCAGGTGGGACAGAACACTGAAGCTTTCTTT.

V and J are TRBV3-1 (or the pseudogene TRBV3-2) and TRBJ1-2; 7 bases align to TRBD1. CDR3 size: 16 residues. Per germline, CDR1 LGHDT and CDR2 YNNKEL (reference sequence). Germline trimming cut 1 base from V and 5 bases from J; bases unmatched to any gene: 10. The CDR3 loop reads CASSQGGPGQTYGYTF. The CDR3 bases are TGTGCCAGCAGCCAAGGGGGGCCGGGACAGACTTATGGCTACACCTTC.

The chain combines TRBV30 with TRBJ2-7, with 14 bases fitting TRBD2. Trimming removed 2 bases from V and 7 bases from J; junction bases left unmatched: 7. This CDR3 spans 15 amino acids. Germline assignment: CDR1 GTSNPN and CDR2 SVGIG (reference sequence). The CDR3 DNA follows: TGTGCCTGGAGTATCGGACTAGCGGGAGGAGGAGAGCAGTACTTC. Its protein is CAWSIGLAGGGEQYF. The full variable domain, its missing parts supplied by reference TRBV30 and TRBJ2-7, is SQTIHQWPATLVQPVGSPLSLECTVEGTSNPNLYWYRQAAGRGLQLLFYSVGIGQISSEVPQNLSASRPQDRQFILSSKKLLLSDSGFYLCAWSIGLAGGGEQYFGPGTRLTVT.

This chain uses TRBV11-3 with TRBJ2-3, with D possibly TRBD2 on 6 matching bases. Trimming stripped 5 bases from V and 2 bases from J, with 14 bases between. The CDR3 is 15 residues long. Germline lookup yields CDR1 SGHNT and CDR2 YENEEA. In DNA, the CDR3 is TGTGCCAGCAGCCCGGAGGGCCTCCACACAGATACGCAGTATTTT. Translating gives CASSPEGLHTDTQYF.

The chain carries TRBV12-1 and TRBJ2-6; the table's D gene call, TRBD1, was not cross checked with the DNA. TRBV12-1 constitutes a pseudogene. CDR3 length: 15 residues. The DNA for the CDR3 is TGTGCCAGCAGTTTTAACAGGACTGGGGCCAACGTCCTGACTTTC. Translated, it gives CASSFNRTGANVLTF.

This chain connects TRBV11-1 to TRBJ2-1, with TRBD2 matching 8 bases. The junction had 15 bases not matched to a gene; V was cut back by 5 bases and J by 15 bases. This CDR3 spans 14 amino acids. Germline values: CDR1 SGHAT, CDR2 FQDESV (reference sequence). The CDR3 spells CASSPGLDIKWRFF. The CDR3 DNA is TGTGCCAGCAGCCCGGGACTAGATATAAAGTGGCGGTTCTTC.

J is TRBJ2-1 and V is TRBV2; 7 bases match TRBD2. Looked up from germline, CDR1 is SNHLY and CDR2 is FYNNEI. Trimming took 2 bases from V and 6 from J; bases not matched to a gene: 7. This CDR3 region has 15 residues. CDR3 nucleotides: TGTGCCAGCAGTGAACTCGGGGGGAGTATCAATGAGCAGTTCTTC. This encodes CASSELGGSINEQFF.

The chain couples TRBV9 to TRBJ1-3, with 8 bases aligning to TRBD1. The junction had 11 bases not matched to a gene; V was cut back by 4 bases and J by 8 bases. Germline values: CDR1 SGDLS, CDR2 YYNGEE. This CDR3 has 15 amino acids. The CDR3 spells CASSPTLDRGDTIYF. The CDR3 coding sequence is TGTGCCAGCAGCCCGACTCTAGACAGGGGCGACACCATATATTTT.

The chain is built from TRBV6-5 and TRBJ1-5; 8 bases map to TRBD1. Per the germline V gene, CDR1 is MNHEY and CDR2 is SVGAGI. After removal of 7 bases from V and 5 bases from J, the junction contained 7 bases not matched to a gene. The CDR3 is made up of 14 amino acids. The CDR3 DNA reads TGTGCCAGCACCCTAGACAGGGGCGATCAGCCCCAGCATTTT. Its translation is CASTLDRGDQPQHF.

The V and J genes are TRBV4-1 and TRBJ2-1, with 12 bases identical to TRBD1. This CDR3 is 16 amino acids long. Germline CDR1 MGHRA, CDR2 YSYEKL. V lost 4 bases and J lost 8; bases outside the gene matches: 9. The CDR3 nucleotides are TGCGCCAGCAGCCCCCGTGGGACAGGGGGCTCAGATGAGCAGTTCTTC. Its translation is CASSPRGTGGSDEQFF.

The chain recombines TRBV5-1 with TRBJ2-1, with 8 nucleotides matching TRBD2. V trimming: 0 bases; J trimming: 6 bases; junction bases outside the gene matches: 8. CDR3 length equals 16 residues. The germline CDR1 and CDR2 sequences are SGHRS and YFSETQ. The chain's CDR3 is CASSLAPPGGPNEQFF. CDR3 DNA sequence: TGCGCCAGCAGCTTGGCCCCACCGGGAGGGCCCAATGAGCAGTTCTTC.

J is TRBJ2-4 and V is TRBV3-1 (or the pseudogene TRBV3-2); 10 bases are a match to TRBD2. CDR3 length: 18 residues. V gave up 3 bases and J gave up 1 base; unmatched junction bases: 9. Germline V gene sequence: CDR1 LGHDT, CDR2 YNNKEL (reference sequence). CDR3 in DNA: TGTGCCAGCAGCCACAGCGGGGGGGGCGGAGGTGCCAAAAACATTCAGTACTTC. Amino acids: CASSHSGGGGGAKNIQYF.

The rearrangement uses TRBV25-1 and TRBJ1-2; no definite D call. The CDR3 spans 13 residues. Germline CDR1 and CDR2: MGHDK and SYGVNS. Trimming cost V 2 bases and J 3 bases, with 7 bases left between them. The CDR3 DNA follows: TGTGCCAGCAGTGAACTCGGAGACTATGGCTACACCTTC. Translation: CASSELGDYGYTF.

V and J are TRBV10-3 and TRBJ2-1, with 7 bases matching TRBD1. V shed 3 bases and J 2 bases; nucleotides not matched to a gene: 4. Germline V CDR1 and CDR2: ENHRY, SYGVKD. This CDR3 spans 15 amino acids. The CDR3 region has the DNA TGTGCCATCAGTGACCGGGACAGTGCCTACAATGAGCAGTTCTTC. It translates to CAISDRDSAYNEQFF.

This chain uses TRBV18 with TRBJ1-5; the match to TRBD1 covers 9 bases. CDR3 length: 15 residues. Germline-derived CDR1 and CDR2 are KGHSH and LQKENI. The V segment lost 5 bases and the J segment 3 bases; nucleotides outside the gene matches: 5. The CDR3 region is CASSIGQGSNQPQHF. DNA for the CDR3: TGTGCCAGCTCAATTGGACAGGGGTCCAATCAGCCCCAGCATTTT.

The chain recombines TRBV18 with TRBJ2-1, with 12 bases aligning to TRBD2. CDR1 KGHSH and CDR2 LQKENI come from the germline V gene. This CDR3 spans 18 amino acids. The junction had 11 bases not matched to a gene; V was cut back by 2 bases and J by 6 bases. This CDR3 is CASSPKLAGGETSNEQFF. As DNA, the CDR3 is TGTGCCAGCTCACCAAAACTAGCGGGAGGCGAGACGAGCAATGAGCAGTTCTTC.

This chain joins TRBV28 and TRBJ2-3, with 7 bases identical to TRBD1. Trimming took 4 bases from V and 0 from J; bases not matched to a gene: 4. CDR1 is MDHEN and CDR2 is SYDVKM in the germline V gene. This CDR3 contains 15 residues. The CDR3 reads CASSSGQESTDTQYF. CDR3 in DNA: TGTGCCAGCAGTTCCGGACAGGAAAGCACAGATACGCAGTATTTT.

This clone was seen just once. This chain links TRBV15 with TRBJ2-5, with D possibly TRBD2 on 8 matching bases. Germline-derived CDR1 and CDR2 are LNHNV and YYDKDF (reference sequence). V shed 5 bases and J shed 9 bases, with 13 bases lying between them. The CDR3 loop spans 12 amino acids. The CDR3 sequence: CATSGTAGAQYF. The CDR3 region has the DNA TGTGCCACCAGCGGGACAGCGGGGGCCCAGTACTTC.

The genes are TRBV24-1 and TRBJ2-5; TRBD1 matches at 8 bases. Germline V gives CDR1 KGHDR, CDR2 SFDVKD. Trimming removed 3 bases from V and 5 bases from J; junction bases left unmatched: 13. CDR3 size: 17 residues. The CDR3 bases are TGTGCCACCAGTGATGGGGGCGCAGGGGGCGTAGGGGAGACCCAGTACTTC. This codes for CATSDGGAGGVGETQYF.

This clone appeared a few times. This chain joins TRBV29-1 and TRBJ1-5, with TRBD1 as a possible D gene (5 bases). The CDR3 is 13 residues long. Trimming removed 6 bases at V and 4 bases at J, with 13 bases between. Germline V gene lookup returns CDR1 SQVTM and CDR2 ANQGSEA. The CDR3 nucleotides read TGCAGCGTAGCCCCCGGGGGGAATCAGCCCCAGCATTTT. As protein: CSVAPGGNQPQHF.

The V gene is TRBV7-9, the J gene TRBJ2-1; 10 bases agree with TRBD2. Germline V gene data show CDR1 as SEHNR and CDR2 as FQNEAQ (reference sequence). The CDR3 length is 15 residues. V shed 3 bases, J shed 6 bases, and the junction held 5 bases outside the gene matches. CDR3 coding DNA: TGTGCCAGCAGCTTCGAATGGACTAGCGGCAATGAGCAGTTCTTC. Translating gives CASSFEWTSGNEQFF.

This sequence joins TRBV5-4 and TRBJ2-2, with TRBD1 identical over 11 bases. Trimming took 2 bases from V and 6 from J; bases not matched to a gene: 6. Germline V CDR1 and CDR2: SGHNT, YYREEE (reference sequence). The CDR3 length is 16 residues. The DNA of the CDR3 is TGTGCCAGCAGCTTCGGACAGGGGGCTATGTCCGGGGAGCTGTTTTTT. It yields the protein CASSFGQGAMSGELFF.